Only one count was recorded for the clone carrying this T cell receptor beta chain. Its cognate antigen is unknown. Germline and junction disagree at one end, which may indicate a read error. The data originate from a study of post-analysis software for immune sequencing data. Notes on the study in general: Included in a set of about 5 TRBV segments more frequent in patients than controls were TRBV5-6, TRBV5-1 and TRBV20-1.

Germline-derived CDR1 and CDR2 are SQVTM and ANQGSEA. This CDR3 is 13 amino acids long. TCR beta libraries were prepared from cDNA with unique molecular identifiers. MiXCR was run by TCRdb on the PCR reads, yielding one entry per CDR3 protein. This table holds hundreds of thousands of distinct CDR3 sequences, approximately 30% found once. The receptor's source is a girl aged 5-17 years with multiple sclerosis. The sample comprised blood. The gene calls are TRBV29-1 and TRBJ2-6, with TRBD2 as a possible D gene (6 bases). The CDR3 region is CSVAGTGANVRTF. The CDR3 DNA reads TGCAGCGTTGCGGGGACTGGGGCCAACGTCCGGACTTTC.